The 32 T cell receptor beta chains below come from one sample, sequenced in a study of control samples from healthy donors and cancer patients. The method was immunoSEQ multiplex PCR; TCRdb's version includes in-frame clones alone and lacks a portion of them. The sample shows roughly 90,000 clones, 85% to 90% of them seen only once. Source material: PBMCs. These TCRs come from a woman between 45 and 60 years old with colorectal cancer.

This clone has a single count. The V gene is TRBV2, the J gene TRBJ1-2, with TRBD1 as a possible D gene (5 bases). V lost 5 bases and J 5 bases, leaving 18 bases between the germline ends. The CDR3 totals 15 residues. The V gene's germline CDR1 is SNHLY and CDR2 FYNNEI. The CDR3 DNA follows: TGTGCCAGCAGTCAAACAGGATCTCGGATTTATGGCTACACCTTC. Residues: CASSQTGSRIYGYTF.

This chain uses TRBV27 with TRBJ2-2; D remains unclear. The CDR3 covers 14 residues. Germline-derived CDR1 and CDR2 are MNHEY and SMNVEV (reference sequence). The V and J ends lost 4 bases and 1 base respectively, with 7 bases between them. The CDR3 DNA reads as TGTGCCAGCAGTTGGGTGAAGAACACCGGGGAGCTGTTTTTT. Protein product: CASSWVKNTGELFF.

The rearrangement links TRBV19 to TRBJ2-6, with TRBD1 matching over 7 bases. V lost 6 bases and J lost 0; bases outside the gene matches: 8. Germline-derived CDR1 and CDR2 are LNHDA and SQIVND (reference sequence). This CDR3 comprises 17 residues. CDR3 in DNA: TGTGCCAGTAGACCCGGGACAGCGGACTCTGGGGCCAACGTCCTGACTTTC. Protein: CASRPGTADSGANVLTF.

The chain couples TRBV2 to TRBJ1-2; no definite D call. CDR3 length: 12 residues. The V gene's germline CDR1 is SNHLY and CDR2 FYNNEI. Trimming cost V 5 bases and J 8 bases, with 12 bases left between them. The CDR3 here is CASSLAGGGYTF. In nucleotides, the CDR3 is TGTGCCAGCAGTTTGGCAGGCGGGGGCTACACCTTC.

In DNA, the CDR3 is TGTGCCAGCAAGGAGACGGTGAAAGACAATGAGCAGTTCTTC. Its translation is CASKETVKDNEQFF. The V call is TRBV6-5, the J call TRBJ2-1; D not certain. CDR1 is MNHEY, CDR2 SVGAGI, per germline. The V end was cut by 7 bases, the J end by 5 bases, with 15 bases between. The CDR3 has 14 residues.

The chain uses TRBV7-2 and TRBJ2-1; the D is unclear. From germline, CDR1 is SGHTA and CDR2 FQGNSA. The CDR3 consists of 14 residues. V lost 2 bases to trimming and J lost 5 bases, with 10 bases between them. The CDR3 loop is CASSLRQENNEQFF. The CDR3 bases are TGTGCCAGCAGCTTACGGCAGGAGAACAATGAGCAGTTCTTC.

This chain connects TRBV6-5 to TRBJ1-2; maybe TRBD1 (5 bases). Trimming left V 7 bases short and J 3 bases short, with 6 bases between. Germline V gene sequence: CDR1 MNHEY, CDR2 SVGAGI. The CDR3 length is 11 residues. The CDR3 spells CASMGDYGYTF. DNA of the CDR3: TGTGCCAGCATGGGGGACTATGGCTACACCTTC.

The V call is TRBV20-1, the J call TRBJ1-1, with a tentative D call TRBD1 (5 bases). The ends were cut back, 3 bases at V and 1 base at J, with 15 bases in the middle. Germline V CDR1 and CDR2: DFQATT, SNEGSKA (reference sequence). There are 15 residues in the CDR3. The CDR3 nucleotides are TGCAGTGCTAGTCCGGATGGGACGGGGAACACTGAAGCTTTCTTT. Translated, it gives CSASPDGTGNTEAFF.

V usage is TRBV2 and J usage is TRBJ2-3; 13 bases map to TRBD2. This CDR3 comprises 18 residues. Germline CDR1 is SNHLY and CDR2 is FYNNEI. The V gene end was trimmed by 3 bases and the J gene end by 0 bases; junction bases not matched to a gene: 6. Here the CDR3 reads CASSDPGLAGSSTDTQYF. The CDR3 coding sequence is TGTGCCAGCAGTGACCCGGGACTAGCGGGGTCTAGCACAGATACGCAGTATTTT. The full variable domain, its missing parts supplied by reference TRBV2 and TRBJ2-3, is EPEVTQTPSHQVTQMGQEVILRCVPISNHLYFYWYRQILGQKVEFLVSFYNNEISEKSEIFDDQFSVERPDGSNFTLKIRSTKLEDSAMYFCASSDPGLAGSSTDTQYFGPGTRLTVL.

The CDR3 protein is CASSLDRGGEQFF. The CDR3 DNA reads TGCGCCAGCAGCTTGGATAGAGGGGGGGAGCAGTTCTTC. The rearrangement uses TRBV5-1 and TRBJ2-1, with D perhaps given as TRBD1 or TRBD2 (6 bases each). CDR3 length equals 13 residues. CDR1 and CDR2 (germline): SGHRS, YFSETQ. The V end lost 0 bases, the J end lost 10 bases, and 11 bases lay between the germline ends.

CDR3: CASSLEGSVAEAFF. Here the CDR3 DNA reads TGTGCCAGCAGCTTAGAGGGATCGGTTGCTGAAGCTTTCTTT. The chain is built from TRBV7-9 and TRBJ1-1; D remains unclear. Germline assignment: CDR1 SEHNR and CDR2 FQNEAQ (reference sequence). This CDR3 has 14 residues. The germline V and J ends were trimmed by 1 base and 6 bases, with 12 bases remaining between them. Together with reference TRBV7-9 and TRBJ1-1, the CDR3 gives the full variable domain: DTGVSQNPRHKITKRGQNVTFRCDPISEHNRLYWYRQTLGQGPEFLTYFQNEAQLEKSRLLSDRFSAERPKGSFSTLEIQRTEQGDSAMYLCASSLEGSVAEAFFGQGTRLTVV.

The chain employs TRBV19 and TRBJ2-3, with 8 nucleotides matching TRBD2. J was trimmed by 2 bases and V by 6 bases; bases with no gene match: 10. The CDR3 sequence is 16 residues long. The germline gives CDR1 LNHDA, CDR2 SQIVND (reference sequence). In nucleotides, the CDR3 is TGTGCCAGTAGCCGACGGGGGGGCGCACCCACAGATACGCAGTATTTT. Protein: CASSRRGGAPTDTQYF. Supplemented by reference TRBV19 and TRBJ2-3, the full variable domain reads DGGITQSPKYLFRKEGQNVTLSCEQNLNHDAMYWYRQDPGQGLRLIYYSQIVNDFQKGDIAEGYSVSREKKESFPLTVTSAQKNPTAFYLCASSRRGGAPTDTQYFGPGTRLTVL.

The chain joins TRBV11-1 to TRBJ1-2; D ambiguous. Per germline, CDR1 SGHAT and CDR2 FQDESV (reference sequence). The CDR3 spans 13 residues. The V end lost 5 bases, the J end lost 10 bases, and 17 bases lay between the germline ends. CDR3: CASSPAGAGLYTF. The CDR3 DNA follows: TGTGCCAGCAGCCCCGCGGGCGCAGGTCTCTACACCTTC.

The chain has TRBV6-4 and TRBJ2-1; 11 bases align to TRBD2. The CDR3 has 16 residues. Germline-derived CDR1 and CDR2 are MRHNA and SNTAGT. Trimming at V came to 3 bases and at J to 5 bases, leaving 6 bases not matched to a gene. The CDR3 here is CASSEEGTSGHNEQFF. CDR3 DNA: TGTGCCAGCAGTGAGGAAGGGACTAGCGGACACAATGAGCAGTTCTTC.

The chain employs TRBV3-1 (or the pseudogene TRBV3-2) and TRBJ1-5; no firm D call. The CDR3 has 14 amino acids. In germline, CDR1 is LGHDT, CDR2 YNNKEL (reference sequence). The V gene lost 1 base and the J gene lost 6 bases, with 10 bases spanning the gap. The CDR3 loop is CASSQGWGAQPQHF. In nucleotides, the CDR3 is TGTGCCAGCAGCCAAGGATGGGGTGCTCAGCCCCAGCATTTT.

The V gene is TRBV19, the J gene TRBJ1-4, with D possibly matching TRBD1 (6 bases). Germline V gene sequence: CDR1 LNHDA, CDR2 SQIVND (reference sequence). V lost 5 bases and J 0 bases, leaving 16 bases between the germline ends. CDR3 length: 17 residues. In nucleotides, the CDR3 is TGTGCCAGTAGTGAGACAGGTCCCCTTGCAACTAATGAAAAACTGTTTTTT. Its translation is CASSETGPLATNEKLFF.

The chain recombines TRBV6-5 with TRBJ2-1, with a tentative D call TRBD2 (6 bases). The germline gives CDR1 MNHEY, CDR2 SVGAGI. Trimming shortened V by 6 bases and J by 3 bases, and 12 bases separated the two germline ends. The CDR3 covers 14 residues. CDR3 in amino acids: CASSLGGNYNEQFF. As DNA, the CDR3 is TGTGCCAGCAGCTTGGGGGGAAACTACAATGAGCAGTTCTTC.

The CDR3 spells CASSIGGISGANVLTF. The CDR3 DNA sequence: TGTGCCAGTAGTATAGGGGGTATCTCTGGGGCCAACGTCCTGACTTTC. This rearrangement joins TRBV19 to TRBJ2-6; the D is unclear. This CDR3 contains 16 residues. Trimming left V 1 base short and J 0 bases short, with 7 bases between. Germline V CDR1 and CDR2: LNHDA, SQIVND (reference sequence).

J is TRBJ1-2 and V is TRBV30, with D tentatively TRBD1 (6 bases). V was clipped by 2 bases and J by 2 bases, with 9 bases between them. The germline CDR1 and CDR2 sequences are GTSNPN and SVGIG (reference sequence). The CDR3 is 13 amino acids. The DNA of the CDR3 is TGTGCCTGGAGTAGGGGGGTGAACTATGGCTACACCTTC. It codes for CAWSRGVNYGYTF.

V gene TRBV5-6 combines with J gene TRBJ2-6, with D maybe TRBD1 (5 bases). Trimming pared 2 bases from V and 0 bases from J, leaving 9 bases between. This CDR3 has 16 amino acids. Germline assignment: CDR1 SGHDT and CDR2 YYEEEE. The CDR3 nucleotides are TGTGCCAGCAGCTTCCCAGGGCCCTCTGGGGCCAACGTCCTGACTTTC. This encodes CASSFPGPSGANVLTF.

This chain connects TRBV5-6 to TRBJ2-3; TRBD2 aligns across 7 bases. There are 15 residues in the CDR3. Germline V lookup: CDR1 SGHDT, CDR2 YYEEEE. Unmatched junction bases numbered 7, after V lost 3 bases and J lost 3 bases. The CDR3 region is CASSYLGEGTDTQYF. CDR3 bases: TGTGCCAGCAGCTATCTAGGGGAGGGAACAGATACGCAGTATTTT.

The chain couples TRBV24-1 to TRBJ2-1, with D unresolved. CDR3 length: 14 residues. Germline assignment: CDR1 KGHDR and CDR2 SFDVKD. V was cut by 3 bases and J by 2 bases, with 7 bases left in between. The DNA for the CDR3 is TGTGCCACCAGTGATACGACCACCTACAATGAGCAGTTCTTC. Translating it yields CATSDTTTYNEQFF.

The chain is built from TRBV7-9 and TRBJ2-3; 10 nucleotides match TRBD2. The CDR3 is 15 amino acids. Trimming cost V 2 bases and J 2 bases; bases outside gene matches: 1. The germline gives CDR1 SEHNR, CDR2 FQNEAQ (reference sequence). In DNA form, the CDR3 reads TGTGCCAGCAGCTTAAGCGGGGGGGCCACAGATACGCAGTATTTT. Protein product: CASSLSGGATDTQYF.

The chain recombines TRBV21-1 with TRBJ2-7; the table calls TRBD1, which could not be checked here. TRBV21-1 corresponds to a pseudogene. The CDR3 loop spans 16 amino acids. CDR3 residues: CASSKALRPGIYEQYV. The CDR3 nucleotides are TGTGCCAGCAGCAAAGCGCTTCGGCCAGGGATCTACGAGCAGTACGTC.

V is TRBV4-3 and J is TRBJ1-2; D unresolved. The germline V gene encodes CDR1 LGHNA and CDR2 YSLEER. The CDR3 has 13 amino acids. V dropped 1 base and J dropped 4 bases, with 7 bases sitting between them. CDR3 nucleotide sequence: TGCGCCAGCAGCCAAGTGGAGTCCTATGGCTACACCTTC. Its translation: CASSQVESYGYTF.

This clone has only one observation. The chain combines TRBV28 with TRBJ1-1, with D maybe TRBD1 (6 bases). V lost 7 bases and J lost 6, with 21 bases in between. The CDR3 totals 15 residues. Germline CDR1 is MDHEN and CDR2 is SYDVKM. The CDR3 DNA follows: TGTGCCAGCAAATCAGGGAACAGGGTTGGGGCTGAAGCTTTCTTT. The encoded protein is CASKSGNRVGAEAFF.

The genes are TRBV4-1 and TRBJ1-2; D possibly corresponds to TRBD1 (5 bases). Looked up from germline, CDR1 is MGHRA and CDR2 is YSYEKL. V was pared by 0 bases and J by 4 bases, with 6 bases between. CDR3 length: 13 amino acids. The CDR3 DNA follows: TGCGCCAGCAGCCAAGAGGGGCTCTATGGCTACACCTTC. As protein: CASSQEGLYGYTF.

This clone has just one count. V and J are TRBV3-1 (or the pseudogene TRBV3-2) and TRBJ2-1; D might be TRBD1 or TRBD2, each matching 6 bases. The germline V and J ends were trimmed by 0 bases and 0 bases, with 12 bases remaining between them. CDR1 is LGHDT and CDR2 is YNNKEL in the germline V gene (reference sequence). This CDR3 region has 17 residues. The CDR3 region has the DNA TGTGCCAGCAGCCAAGAACCACCGGGGGCCTCCTACAATGAGCAGTTCTTC. Protein: CASSQEPPGASYNEQFF.

V and J are TRBV5-8 and TRBJ1-1; TRBD1 matches 9 bases. CDR3 length: 15 residues. V lost 4 bases to trimming and J lost 5 bases; unmatched junction nucleotides: 9. The germline V gene encodes CDR1 SGHTS and CDR2 YDEGEE. This CDR3 is CASSANRGLYTEAFF. The CDR3 DNA reads TGTGCCAGCAGCGCTAACAGGGGGCTATATACTGAAGCTTTCTTT.

This chain connects TRBV28 to TRBJ1-1, with D maybe TRBD1 (5 bases). Trimming took 7 bases from V and 11 from J, leaving 23 bases between them. CDR1 is MDHEN and CDR2 is SYDVKM in the germline V gene. This CDR3 is 14 amino acids long. CDR3 residues: CASTGAGGFGRAFF. The CDR3 bases are TGTGCCAGCACCGGGGCGGGGGGATTTGGTCGGGCTTTCTTT.

This clone was counted once. The chain is built from TRBV6-4 and TRBJ1-3; 7 nucleotides line up with TRBD1. The junction had 4 bases not matched to a gene; V was cut back by 1 base and J by 7 bases. CDR1 is MRHNA and CDR2 is SNTAGT in the germline V gene. The CDR3 extends over 14 amino acids. CDR3 in amino acids: CASSDLTGQNTIYF. The CDR3 coding sequence is TGTGCCAGCAGTGACTTGACAGGGCAGAACACCATATATTTT.

V and J are TRBV5-1 and TRBJ2-1; 13 bases fit TRBD2. The CDR3 extends over 14 amino acids. V lost 4 bases, J lost 9 bases, and 4 bases stayed unmatched. Germline CDR1 SGHRS, CDR2 YFSETQ. The CDR3 DNA reads TGCGCCAGCAGCCTGACTAGCGGGGGGACTGAGCAGTTCTTC. Its translation is CASSLTSGGTEQFF.